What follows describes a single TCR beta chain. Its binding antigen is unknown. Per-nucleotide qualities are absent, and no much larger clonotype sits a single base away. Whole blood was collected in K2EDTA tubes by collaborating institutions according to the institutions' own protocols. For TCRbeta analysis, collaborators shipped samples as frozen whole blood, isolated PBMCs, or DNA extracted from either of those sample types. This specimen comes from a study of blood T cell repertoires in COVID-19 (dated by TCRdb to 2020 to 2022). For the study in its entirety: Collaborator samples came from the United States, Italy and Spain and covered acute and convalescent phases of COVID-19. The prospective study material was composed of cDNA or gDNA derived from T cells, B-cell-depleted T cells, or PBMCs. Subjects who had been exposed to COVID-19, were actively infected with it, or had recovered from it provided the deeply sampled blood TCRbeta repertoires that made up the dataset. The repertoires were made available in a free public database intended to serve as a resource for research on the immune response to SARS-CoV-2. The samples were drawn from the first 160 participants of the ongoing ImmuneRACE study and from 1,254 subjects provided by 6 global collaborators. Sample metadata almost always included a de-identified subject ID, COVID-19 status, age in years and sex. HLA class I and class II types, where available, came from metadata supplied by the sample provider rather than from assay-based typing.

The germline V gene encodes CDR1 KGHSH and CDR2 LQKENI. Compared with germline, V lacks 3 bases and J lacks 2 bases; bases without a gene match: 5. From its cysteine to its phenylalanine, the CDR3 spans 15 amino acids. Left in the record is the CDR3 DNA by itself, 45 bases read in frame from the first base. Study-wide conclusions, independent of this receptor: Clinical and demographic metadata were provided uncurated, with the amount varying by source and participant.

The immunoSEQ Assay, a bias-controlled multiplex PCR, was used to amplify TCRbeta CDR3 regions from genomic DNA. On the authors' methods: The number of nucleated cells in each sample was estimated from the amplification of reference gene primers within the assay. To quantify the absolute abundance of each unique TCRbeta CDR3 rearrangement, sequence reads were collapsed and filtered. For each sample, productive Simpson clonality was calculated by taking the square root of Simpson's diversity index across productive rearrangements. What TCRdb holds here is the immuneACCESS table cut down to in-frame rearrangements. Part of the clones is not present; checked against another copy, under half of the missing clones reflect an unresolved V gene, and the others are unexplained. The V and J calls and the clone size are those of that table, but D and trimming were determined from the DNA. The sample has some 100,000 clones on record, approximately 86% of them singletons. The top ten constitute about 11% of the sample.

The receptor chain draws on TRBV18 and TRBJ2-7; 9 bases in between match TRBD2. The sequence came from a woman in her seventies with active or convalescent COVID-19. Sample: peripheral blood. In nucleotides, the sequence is TGTGCCAGCTCACCTTGGACTAGCGCTCCCTACGAGCAGTACTTC. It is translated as CASSPWTSAPYEQYF.